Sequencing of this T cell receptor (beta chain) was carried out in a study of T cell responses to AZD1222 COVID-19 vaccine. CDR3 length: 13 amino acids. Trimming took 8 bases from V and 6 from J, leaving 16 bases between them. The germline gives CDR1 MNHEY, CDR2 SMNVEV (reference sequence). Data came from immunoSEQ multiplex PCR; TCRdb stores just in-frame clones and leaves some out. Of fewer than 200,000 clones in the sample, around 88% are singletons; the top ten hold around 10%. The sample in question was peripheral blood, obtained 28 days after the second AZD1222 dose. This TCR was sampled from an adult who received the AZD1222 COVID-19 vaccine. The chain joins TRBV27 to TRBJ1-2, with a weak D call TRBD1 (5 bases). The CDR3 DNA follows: TGTGCCAGCCGGGGGTGGGCCTCTGATGGCTACACCTTC. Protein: CASRGWASDGYTF.